This passage covers 11 T cell receptor beta chains from one sample sequenced in a study of T cells after posttransplantation cyclophosphamide (dated by TCRdb to the mid-2010s). Libraries were built with the immunoSEQ multiplex PCR assay. TCRdb limited this immuneACCESS table to in-frame rearrangements with V and J called. A share of clones is missing; checked studies link under half to unresolved V genes, and the rest is unexplained. For this sample there are 23,000 or so clones; 95% to 99% appear just once. The ten biggest clones cover approximately 0.15% of the sample. Sequenced material: naive CD8+ T cells sorted from PBMCs. Receptors were obtained from a middle-aged man in good health, CMV-negative, and a related stem cell transplant donor.

The V gene is TRBV2, the J gene TRBJ2-7; 8 nucleotides align to TRBD2. The J segment lost 2 bases and the V segment lost 6 bases, leaving 9 bases of the junction unmatched. The germline gives CDR1 SNHLY, CDR2 FYNNEI. The CDR3 sequence is 15 residues long. CDR3 sequence reads: CASRPTSGVTYEQYF. CDR3 nucleotide sequence: TGTGCCAGCAGGCCAACTAGCGGAGTAACCTACGAGCAGTACTTC.

The V gene is TRBV4-1, the J gene TRBJ2-7; 9 nucleotides line up with TRBD1. The CDR3 is 15 residues long. Germline V gene data show CDR1 as MGHRA and CDR2 as YSYEKL. V trimming: 3 bases; J trimming: 1 base; junction bases outside the gene matches: 4. This chain's CDR3 is CASSHTGGASYEQYF. The CDR3 DNA sequence: TGCGCCAGCAGCCACACAGGGGGCGCATCCTACGAGCAGTACTTC.

In DNA form, the CDR3 reads TGTGCCAGCAGTTTATCCGGGACTAGTTCCTACGAGCAGTACTTC. This sequence encodes CASSLSGTSSYEQYF. This chain joins TRBV27 and TRBJ2-7, with 8 bases fitting TRBD2. Per germline, CDR1 MNHEY and CDR2 SMNVEV (reference sequence). J lost 1 base, V lost 0 bases, and 2 bases had no gene match. This CDR3 spans 15 amino acids.

The chain couples TRBV15 to TRBJ1-2; 12 positions match TRBD1. Germline V gene lookup returns CDR1 LNHNV and CDR2 YYDKDF (reference sequence). Losses at the gene ends were 0 bases for V and 7 bases for J; bases not matched to a gene: 12. The CDR3 sequence is 18 residues long. In DNA, the CDR3 is TGTGCCACCAGCAGAGATCGGGGGACAGGGGGCGCGACAGGTGGCTACACCTTC. This sequence encodes CATSRDRGTGGATGGYTF.

The rearrangement joins TRBV9 to TRBJ1-2; perhaps TRBD1 as D (6 bases). The V and J ends lost 3 bases and 2 bases respectively, with 8 bases between them. Per the germline V gene, CDR1 is SGDLS and CDR2 is YYNGEE. There are 13 residues in the CDR3. CDR3 coding DNA: TGTGCCAGCAGCGCTGACAGGAACTATGGCTACACCTTC. It codes for CASSADRNYGYTF.

V gene TRBV5-1 combines with J gene TRBJ2-3, with 8 bases fitting TRBD2. With V trimmed by 3 bases and J by 6 bases, 9 bases remained unmatched. The CDR3 spans 15 residues. In germline, CDR1 is SGHRS, CDR2 YFSETQ. The CDR3 here is CASSSSLAGGDTQYF. CDR3 bases: TGCGCCAGCAGCTCCTCACTCGCGGGAGGCGATACGCAGTATTTT.

The chain recombines TRBV4-1 with TRBJ2-7, with 9 bases matching TRBD2. Germline V gene sequence: CDR1 MGHRA, CDR2 YSYEKL. Germline trimming cut 1 base from V and 2 bases from J; bases unmatched to any gene: 6. The CDR3 is 16 amino acids. DNA for the CDR3: TGCGCCAGCAGCCAAGTTATAGCGGGAGCGCCCTACGAGCAGTACTTC. As protein: CASSQVIAGAPYEQYF.

The rearrangement uses TRBV7-7 and TRBJ2-7; 7 positions agree with TRBD2. The junction had 11 bases not matched to a gene; V was cut back by 6 bases and J by 3 bases. Germline values: CDR1 SSHAT, CDR2 FNYEAQ (reference sequence). CDR3 length: 15 amino acids. The CDR3 protein is CASSPSAGEFYEQYF. The CDR3 DNA reads as TGTGCCAGCAGTCCCTCGGCGGGAGAATTCTACGAGCAGTACTTC.

This clone was counted a single time. V and J are TRBV7-9 and TRBJ2-5, with 8 bases fitting TRBD2. The germline CDR1 and CDR2 sequences are SEHNR and FQNEAQ (reference sequence). The CDR3 contains 15 residues. With 2 bases clipped from V and 1 base from J, the junction kept 3 bases outside the gene matches. CDR3: CASSLTSGSQETQYF. In DNA, the CDR3 is TGTGCCAGCAGCTTAACTAGCGGAAGCCAAGAGACCCAGTACTTC.

For this clone: The junction and the germline gene differ at one end; a read error may be behind it. The chain joins TRBV7-9 to TRBJ1-1; D is unresolved. CDR3 length: 11 residues. Germline V gene sequence: CDR1 SEHNR, CDR2 FQNEAQ (reference sequence). The CDR3 region has the DNA TGTGCCAGCAGCTTAGGCCAGACCGAGGACTTT. Amino acids: CASSLGQTEDF.

The V and J genes are TRBV6-5 and TRBJ1-2, with a tentative D call TRBD1 (5 bases). Looked up from germline, CDR1 is MNHEY and CDR2 is SVGAGI. The CDR3 consists of 14 residues. V lost 1 base and J 6 bases, leaving 12 bases between the germline ends. Here the CDR3 reads CASSYWAGNDGYTF. The CDR3 coding sequence is TGTGCCAGCAGTTACTGGGCAGGGAACGATGGCTACACCTTC.